The rows below give T cell receptor beta chains drawn from one sample of a study of blood T cell repertoires in COVID-19. The data were produced by immunoSEQ multiplex PCR, yet TCRdb's version contains in-frame clones alone and is incomplete. This table holds approximately 100,000 clones, roughly 87% found once. The sample consisted of peripheral blood. These receptors all stem from a human donor in a cohort sampled during active COVID-19. Both conserved end residues are part of each CDR3. Each record gives: D gene, V gene, clone size, J gene, CDR3 length, CDR3 protein, CDR3 DNA. A D gene is named only where the DNA matches it firmly. Size tells how often a clone was seen (once, few, many) or the class of an expanded clone, and some rows leave it out.

-,TRBV29-1,-,TRBJ2-3,13,CSVVGGPTDTQYF,TGCAGCGTTGTCGGGGGACCCACAGATACGCAGTATTTT
TRBD2,TRBV4-1,-,TRBJ2-5,19,CASSQDGTSGGAGQETQYF,TGCGCCAGCAGCCAAGACGGGACTAGCGGGGGGGCCGGCCAAGAGACCCAGTACTTC
-,TRBV6-1,-,TRBJ2-1,15,CASSEPGRTNNEQFF,TGTGCCAGCAGTGAACCAGGCCGTACGAACAATGAGCAGTTCTTC
-,TRBV7-3,-,TRBJ2-4,13,CASSSDSQNIQYF,TGTGCCAGCAGCTCCGACAGCCAAAACATTCAGTACTTC
-,TRBV19,-,TRBJ2-7,15,CASSTSGATPYEQYF,TGTGCCAGTAGTACCTCAGGGGCCACCCCCTACGAGCAGTACTTC
TRBD2,TRBV11-2,-,TRBJ2-1,17,CASSQGVAGGLWPEQFF,TGTGCCAGCAGCCAAGGGGTAGCGGGGGGGCTATGGCCTGAGCAGTTCTTC
TRBD2,TRBV3-1/TRBV3-2,-,TRBJ2-3,17,CASSPPIAGPTTDTQYF,TGTGCCAGCAGCCCCCCTATAGCGGGACCCACCACAGATACGCAGTATTTT
TRBD1,TRBV7-2,-,TRBJ2-3,15,CASRSPGQEGDTQYF,TGTGCCAGCAGGTCTCCGGGACAGGAAGGAGATACGCAGTATTTT
TRBD1,TRBV15,-,TRBJ1-4,15,CATSPRTGADEKLFF,TGTGCCACCAGCCCAAGGACAGGGGCCGATGAAAAACTGTTTTTT
-,TRBV9,-,TRBJ1-6,17,CASSEPLGAPYNSPLHF,TGTGCCAGCAGCGAGCCCCTGGGGGCTCCCTATAATTCACCCCTCCACTTT
TRBD2,TRBV2,-,TRBJ2-2,15,CASKASSGRTGELFF,TGTGCCAGCAAAGCGTCTAGCGGGAGAACCGGGGAGCTGTTTTTT
-,TRBV9,once,TRBJ1-4,16,CASSPRGGEWSEKLFF,TGTGCCAGCAGCCCCCGAGGGGGGGAGTGGAGTGAAAAACTGTTTTTT
TRBD2,TRBV10-1,-,TRBJ2-2,18,CASSVGKLAGRNTGELFF,TGCGCCAGCAGTGTTGGGAAGCTAGCGGGTCGGAACACCGGGGAGCTGTTTTTT
-,TRBV7-6,-,TRBJ2-2,15,CASSHRRSNTGELFF,TGTGCCAGCAGCCATAGGCGGTCGAACACCGGGGAGCTGTTTTTT
-,TRBV10-3,-,TRBJ1-3,13,CAISDGSGNTIYF,TGTGCCATCAGTGACGGGTCGGGAAACACCATATATTTT
-,TRBV19,-,TRBJ1-6,13,CASTVNYNSPLHF,TGTGCCAGTACAGTGAATTATAATTCACCCCTCCACTTT
-,TRBV5-5,once,TRBJ1-1,14,CASSFGQMNTEAFF,TGTGCCAGCAGCTTTGGGCAGATGAACACTGAAGCTTTCTTT
-,TRBV7-3,once,TRBJ2-2,16,CASSLFAGSNTGELFF,TGTGCCAGCAGCTTATTTGCAGGGTCGAACACCGGGGAGCTGTTTTTT
-,TRBV28,-,TRBJ2-7,13,CASSLRLRYEQYF,TGTGCCAGCAGTTTGCGACTGCGCTACGAGCAGTACTTC
TRBD1,TRBV24-1,few,TRBJ2-3,17,CATSHPGTGDSTDTQYF,TGTGCCACCAGCCACCCAGGGACAGGGGATAGCACAGATACGCAGTATTTT
-,TRBV6-1,-,TRBJ1-3,16,CASSARGGASGNTIYF,TGTGCCAGCAGTGCTCGGGGGGGAGCCTCTGGAAACACCATATATTTT
-,TRBV19,-,TRBJ2-2,14,CASSFRDNTGELFF,TGTGCCAGTAGTTTCCGGGATAACACCGGGGAGCTGTTTTTT
TRBD1,TRBV19,-,TRBJ2-7,14,CASSPRQGAYEQYF,TGTGCCAGTAGTCCAAGACAGGGGGCCTACGAGCAGTACTTC
-,TRBV28,-,TRBJ2-1,14,CASGTGGPYNEQFF,TGTGCCAGCGGCACCGGGGGGCCCTACAATGAGCAGTTCTTC
TRBD2,TRBV4-1,-,TRBJ2-1,16,CASSRLAGVKVNEQFF,TGCGCCAGCAGCCGACTAGCGGGAGTTAAGGTCAATGAGCAGTTCTTC
-,TRBV5-8,-,TRBJ1-6,14,CASSARTNGSPLHF,TGTGCCAGCAGCGCGAGGACTAACGGTTCACCCCTCCACTTT
TRBD2,TRBV4-1,-,TRBJ2-7,15,CASSHGPGLAREQYF,TGCGCCAGCAGCCACGGCCCGGGACTAGCTCGGGAGCAGTACTTC
-,TRBV15,-,TRBJ1-2,14,CATSTQGGTQGYTF,TGTGCCACCAGTACTCAGGGAGGTACTCAGGGCTACACCTTC
-,TRBV10-3,-,TRBJ1-1,13,CAISRGADTEAFF,TGTGCCATCTCGCGGGGCGCGGACACTGAAGCTTTCTTT
-,TRBV9,-,TRBJ2-7,14,CASSVGGSPYEQYF,TGTGCCAGCAGCGTAGGGGGCAGCCCCTACGAGCAGTACTTC
-,TRBV9,-,TRBJ2-3,15,CASSVVASRGDTQYF,TGTGCCAGCAGCGTAGTTGCGTCGAGAGGGGATACGCAGTATTTT
-,TRBV28,once,TRBJ2-2,15,CASRAGGLSTGELFF,TGTGCCAGCAGGGCCGGGGGGCTAAGCACCGGGGAGCTGTTTTTT
TRBD1,TRBV7-9,few,TRBJ1-6,14,CASSSGQENSPLHF,TGTGCCAGCAGCTCGGGACAGGAGAATTCACCCCTCCACTTT
TRBD1,TRBV28,-,TRBJ2-7,16,CASSSYRGEVTYEQYF,TGTGCCAGCAGTTCATACAGGGGTGAGGTTACCTACGAGCAGTACTTC
-,TRBV19,-,TRBJ1-5,15,CASSFSLYGNQPQHF,TGTGCCAGTAGTTTTAGCCTGTATGGCAATCAGCCCCAGCATTTT
TRBD2,TRBV11-2,-,TRBJ2-5,16,CASRSLAGGLPETQYF,TGTGCCAGCAGGTCACTAGCGGGAGGACTCCCTGAGACCCAGTACTTC
TRBD1,TRBV7-7,-,TRBJ2-5,15,CASSFGPTGEETQYF,TGTGCTAGCAGCTTCGGTCCGACAGGGGAGGAGACCCAGTACTTC
-,TRBV28,once,TRBJ1-2,14,CASSSWERSGGYTF,TGTGCCAGCAGTTCCTGGGAGAGGTCGGGTGGCTACACCTTC
TRBD2,TRBV4-1,-,TRBJ2-1,18,CASSQDLEASGMYNEQFF,TGCGCCAGCAGCCAAGATCTTGAGGCTAGCGGAATGTACAATGAGCAGTTCTTC
TRBD2,TRBV7-4,-,TRBJ2-3,15,CASSLSSGGGGTQYF,TGTGCCAGCAGCTTGAGTAGCGGGGGTGGAGGCACGCAGTATTTT
-,TRBV5-1,-,TRBJ2-3,13,CASSELTGDTQYF,TGCGCCAGCAGCGAACTTACCGGAGATACGCAGTATTTT
TRBD2,TRBV28,few,TRBJ2-7,16,CASDFRGASGTYEQYF,TGTGCCAGCGACTTTCGAGGGGCTAGCGGGACCTACGAGCAGTACTTC
-,TRBV4-1,few,TRBJ1-1,13,CASSQGRNSEAFF,TGCGCCAGCAGCCAAGGGAGGAACAGTGAAGCTTTCTTT
TRBD2,TRBV2,-,TRBJ2-3,14,CASISGKSTDTQYF,TGTGCCAGCATTAGCGGGAAGAGCACAGATACGCAGTATTTT
-,TRBV12-3/TRBV12-4,-,TRBJ2-1,11,CASSPRSEQFF,TGTGCCAGCAGCCCCCGGAGCGAGCAGTTCTTC
TRBD1,TRBV5-1,-,TRBJ1-4,16,CASSLGTGTGDEKLFF,TGCGCCAGCAGCTTGGGGACCGGGACAGGGGATGAAAAACTGTTTTTT
-,TRBV19,few,TRBJ2-1,14,CASSIQGTYNEQFF,TGTGCCAGTAGTATCCAGGGCACCTACAATGAGCAGTTCTTC
TRBD1,TRBV10-3,-,TRBJ1-2,17,CAISATGTGEDSYGYTF,TGTGCCATCAGTGCAACCGGGACAGGGGAAGATTCCTATGGCTACACCTTC
TRBD1,TRBV5-5,-,TRBJ1-4,16,CASSSPGTEGNEKLFF,TGTGCCAGCAGCTCCCCCGGGACAGAAGGCAATGAAAAACTGTTTTTT
-,TRBV19,-,TRBJ1-3,16,CASSIRDTSSGNTIYF,TGTGCCAGTAGTATACGGGACACCAGCTCTGGAAACACCATATATTTT
TRBD1,TRBV19,-,TRBJ1-2,14,CASSWDRGPYGYTF,TGTGCCAGTAGTTGGGACAGGGGACCTTATGGCTACACCTTC
-,TRBV30,once,TRBJ2-6,14,CAWLRDSGANVLTF,TGTGCCTGGTTACGGGACTCTGGGGCCAACGTCCTGACTTTC
-,TRBV11-3,-,TRBJ2-1,16,CASSPGGLAGGDEQFF,TGTGCCAGCAGCCCTGGGGGACTAGCAGGGGGCGATGAGCAGTTCTTC
TRBD2,TRBV11-2,-,TRBJ2-2,19,CASSSPGLAGGPGTGELFF,TGTGCCAGCAGCTCACCGGGACTAGCGGGGGGGCCGGGAACCGGGGAGCTGTTTTTT